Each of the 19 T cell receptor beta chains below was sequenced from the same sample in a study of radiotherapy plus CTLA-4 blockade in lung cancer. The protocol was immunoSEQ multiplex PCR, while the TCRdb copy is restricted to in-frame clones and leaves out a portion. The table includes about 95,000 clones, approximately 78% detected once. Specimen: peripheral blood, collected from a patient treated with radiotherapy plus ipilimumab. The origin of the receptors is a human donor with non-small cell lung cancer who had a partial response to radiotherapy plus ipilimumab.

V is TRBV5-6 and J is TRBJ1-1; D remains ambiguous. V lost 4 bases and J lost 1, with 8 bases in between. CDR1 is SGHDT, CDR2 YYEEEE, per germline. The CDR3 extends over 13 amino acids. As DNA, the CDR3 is TGTGCCAGCAGCCCTGGCGGGAACACTGAAGCTTTCTTT. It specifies CASSPGGNTEAFF.

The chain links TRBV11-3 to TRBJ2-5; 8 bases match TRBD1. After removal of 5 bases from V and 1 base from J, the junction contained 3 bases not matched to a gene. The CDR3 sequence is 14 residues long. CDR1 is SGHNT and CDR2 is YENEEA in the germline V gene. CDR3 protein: CASSLQGAQETQYF. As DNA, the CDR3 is TGTGCCAGCAGCCTGCAGGGGGCCCAAGAGACCCAGTACTTC.

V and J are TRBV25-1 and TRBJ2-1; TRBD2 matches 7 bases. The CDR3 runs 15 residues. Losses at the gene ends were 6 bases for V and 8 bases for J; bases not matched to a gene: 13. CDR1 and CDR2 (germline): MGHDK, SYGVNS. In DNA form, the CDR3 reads TGTGCCAGCAGGAAAGCGGGATTCGTTGCGGATGAGCAGTTCTTC. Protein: CASRKAGFVADEQFF.

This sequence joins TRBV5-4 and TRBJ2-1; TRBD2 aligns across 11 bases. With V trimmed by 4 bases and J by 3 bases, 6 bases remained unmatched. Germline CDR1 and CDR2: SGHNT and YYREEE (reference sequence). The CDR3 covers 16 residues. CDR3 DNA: TGTGCCAGCAGCGGCCCGGGACTAGCGGTCTACAATGAGCAGTTCTTC. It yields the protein CASSGPGLAVYNEQFF.

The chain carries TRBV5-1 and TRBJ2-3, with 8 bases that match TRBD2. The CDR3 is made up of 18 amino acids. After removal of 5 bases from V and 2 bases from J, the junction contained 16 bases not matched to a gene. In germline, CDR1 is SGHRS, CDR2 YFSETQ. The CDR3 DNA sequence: TGCGCCAGCAGACCGTCCCAAAGACTAGCGACACACACAGATACGCAGTATTTT. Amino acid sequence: CASRPSQRLATHTDTQYF.

The CDR3 nucleotides read TGTGCCAGCAGCTTGGATCCTAGCGGCAACACCGGGGAGCTGTTTTTT. Protein: CASSLDPSGNTGELFF. The chain combines TRBV5-4 with TRBJ2-2; TRBD2 aligns across 7 bases. Germline loops: CDR1 SGHNT, CDR2 YYREEE (reference sequence). The length of the CDR3 is 16 residues. After removal of 0 bases from V and 2 bases from J, the junction contained 4 bases not matched to a gene.

The CDR3 nucleotides are TGTGCCAGCAGTCTGAACCAGGGGGGCACTGAAGCTTTCTTT. Translation: CASSLNQGGTEAFF. This chain joins TRBV27 and TRBJ1-1; 7 nucleotides line up with TRBD1. CDR1 is MNHEY, CDR2 SMNVEV, per germline (reference sequence). The CDR3 spans 14 residues. Unmatched junction bases numbered 7, after V lost 5 bases and J lost 4 bases.

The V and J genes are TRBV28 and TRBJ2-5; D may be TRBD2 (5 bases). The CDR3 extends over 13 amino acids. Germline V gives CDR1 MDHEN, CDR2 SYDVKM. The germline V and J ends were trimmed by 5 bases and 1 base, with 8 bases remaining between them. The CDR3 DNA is TGTGCCAGCAGTCGCGGGTCCCAAGAGACCCAGTACTTC. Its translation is CASSRGSQETQYF.

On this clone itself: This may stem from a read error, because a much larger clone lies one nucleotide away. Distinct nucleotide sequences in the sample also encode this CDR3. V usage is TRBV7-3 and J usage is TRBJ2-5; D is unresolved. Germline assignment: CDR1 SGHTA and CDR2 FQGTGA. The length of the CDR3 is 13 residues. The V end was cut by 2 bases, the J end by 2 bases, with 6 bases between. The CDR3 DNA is TGTGCCAGCAGCTTAGGTCAGCAAGAGACCCAGTACTTC. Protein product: CASSLGQQETQYF.

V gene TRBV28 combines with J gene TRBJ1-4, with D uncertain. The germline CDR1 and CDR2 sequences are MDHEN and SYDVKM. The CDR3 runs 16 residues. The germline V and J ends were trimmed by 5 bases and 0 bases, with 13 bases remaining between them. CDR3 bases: TGTGCCAGCAGTCCGCCTGGCGGCGCAACTAATGAAAAACTGTTTTTT. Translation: CASSPPGGATNEKLFF.

CDR3 amino acids: CASRPDAGVNTEAFF. CDR3 sequence (DNA): TGTGCCAGCCGCCCGGACGCGGGAGTGAACACTGAAGCTTTCTTT. The V and J genes are TRBV5-4 and TRBJ1-1; no clear D. The germline V gene encodes CDR1 SGHNT and CDR2 YYREEE (reference sequence). The ends were cut back, 7 bases at V and 0 bases at J, with 16 bases in the middle. CDR3 length: 15 residues.

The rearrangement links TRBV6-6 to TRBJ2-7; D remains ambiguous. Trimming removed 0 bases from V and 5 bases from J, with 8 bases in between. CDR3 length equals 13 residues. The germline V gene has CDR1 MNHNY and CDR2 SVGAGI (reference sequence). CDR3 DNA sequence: TGTGCCAGCAGTTACTCGAGGCTACACGAGCAGTACTTC. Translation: CASSYSRLHEQYF.

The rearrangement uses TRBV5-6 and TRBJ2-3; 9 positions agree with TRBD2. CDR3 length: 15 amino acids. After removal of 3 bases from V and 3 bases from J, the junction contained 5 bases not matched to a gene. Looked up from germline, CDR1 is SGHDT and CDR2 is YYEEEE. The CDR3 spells CASSSGGRDTDTQYF. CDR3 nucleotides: TGTGCCAGCAGCTCGGGCGGGAGGGATACAGATACGCAGTATTTT.

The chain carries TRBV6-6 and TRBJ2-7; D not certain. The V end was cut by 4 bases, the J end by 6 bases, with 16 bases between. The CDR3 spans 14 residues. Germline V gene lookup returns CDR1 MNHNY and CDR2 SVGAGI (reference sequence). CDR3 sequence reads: CASSSTAFASEQYF. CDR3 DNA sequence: TGTGCCAGCAGTTCCACAGCATTCGCCTCCGAGCAGTACTTC.

The CDR3 reads CASSLKQGAGGYGYTF. CDR3 sequence (DNA): TGTGCCAGCAGCTTAAAACAGGGGGCTGGTGGCTATGGCTACACCTTC. This chain joins TRBV7-2 and TRBJ1-2; 9 nucleotides align to TRBD1. The CDR3 has 16 amino acids. CDR1 is SGHTA and CDR2 is FQGNSA in the germline V gene. V was clipped by 2 bases and J by 4 bases; unmatched bases: 8. The full variable domain, rest sourced from reference TRBV7-2 and TRBJ1-2, is GAGVSQSPSNKVTEKGKDVELRCDPISGHTALYWYRQSLGQGLEFLIYFQGNSAPDKSGLPSDRFSAERTGGSVSTLTIQRTQQEDSAVYLCASSLKQGAGGYGYTFGSGTRLTVV.

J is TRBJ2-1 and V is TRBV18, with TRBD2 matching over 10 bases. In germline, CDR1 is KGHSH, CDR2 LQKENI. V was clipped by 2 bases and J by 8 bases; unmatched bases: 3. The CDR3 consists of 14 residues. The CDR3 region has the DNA TGTGCCAGCTCACCAAGGCTAGCGGGAGATGAGCAGTTCTTC. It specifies CASSPRLAGDEQFF.

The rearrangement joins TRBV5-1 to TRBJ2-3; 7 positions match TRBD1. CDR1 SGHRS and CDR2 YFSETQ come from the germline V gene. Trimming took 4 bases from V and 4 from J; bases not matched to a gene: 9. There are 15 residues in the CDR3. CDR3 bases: TGCGCCAGCAGCCTGAGTACAGGGGTCCCAGATACGCAGTATTTT. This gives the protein CASSLSTGVPDTQYF.

CDR3 amino acids: CASTQGHGYTF. The CDR3 DNA sequence: TGTGCCAGCACCCAGGGCCATGGCTACACCTTC. The chain combines TRBV6-6 with TRBJ1-2, with D possibly matching TRBD1 (5 bases). Looked up from germline, CDR1 is MNHNY and CDR2 is SVGAGI (reference sequence). Trimming took off 7 bases at V and 6 bases at J, with 9 bases between the two ends. The CDR3 consists of 11 residues.

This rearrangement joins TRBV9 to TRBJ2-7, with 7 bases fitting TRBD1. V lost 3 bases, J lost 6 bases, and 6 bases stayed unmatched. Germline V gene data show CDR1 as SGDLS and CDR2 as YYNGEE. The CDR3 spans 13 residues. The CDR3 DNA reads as TGTGCCAGCAGCGCGACAGGGTTCGGCGAGCAGTACTTC. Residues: CASSATGFGEQYF.